The 10 T cell receptor beta chains below all came from one sample that was sequenced in a study of CXCR3-negative and CXCR3-positive naive CD8 T cells. Study findings and constraints: More hydrophobic TRB CDR3s occurred in CXCR3-positive than in CXCR3-negative naive cells.

The TRB cDNA libraries were prepared by 5' RACE with UMI labels. TCRdb reworked the 5' RACE reads into one entry per CDR3 protein, no DNA. The sample is made up of 120,000 or so distinct CDR3 sequences, and the top ten hold around 0.54% of it. The antigens for these receptors are not known. The sequencing sample was made of naive CXCR3+ CD8+ T cells from blood. Subset defined: CD45RO-CCR7+CD27+CD95- naive CD8+ T cells expressing CXCR3 (TNR3+). These receptors were collected from a human donor in good health. Some clones in this sample may be carry-over from other donors' samples.

The chain couples TRBV10-3 to TRBJ1-1; TCRdb's D gene call, TRBD1, goes unchecked for lack of DNA. CDR1 ENHRY and CDR2 SYGVKD come from the germline V gene. The CDR3 length is 14 residues. The CDR3 loop reads CAISEGDSTLEAFF.

The rearrangement links TRBV6-2 or TRBV6-3 to TRBJ2-7; TCRdb indicates TRBD1, and absent DNA this call remains unverified. CDR1 MNHEY and CDR2 SVGEGT come from the germline V gene. The CDR3 totals 18 residues. Here the CDR3 reads CASSSPWATEESSYEQYF.

The CDR3 here is CASSFTPDGGRYGYTF. The genes are TRBV7-2 and TRBJ1-2. CDR1 SGHTA and CDR2 FQGNSA come from the germline V gene. CDR3 length: 16 amino acids.

The V gene is TRBV21-1, the J gene TRBJ1-5; the TCRdb D gene call, TRBD1, has no DNA to confirm it. TRBV21-1 is listed as a pseudogene. The CDR3 sequence is 19 residues long. The CDR3 sequence: CASSKDEAYVTARNQPQHF.

The rearrangement links TRBV29-1 to TRBJ1-1; TCRdb gives TRBD1 as the D gene, but with no DNA this cannot be confirmed. This CDR3 spans 17 amino acids. Germline V gene sequence: CDR1 SQVTM, CDR2 ANQGSEA. The CDR3 protein is CSVEDLDRGRMNTEAFF.

V and J are TRBV28 and TRBJ1-3. The CDR3 has 16 amino acids. The germline V gene has CDR1 MDHEN and CDR2 SYDVKM. The CDR3 loop reads CASSFSPAGSGNTIYF.

The chain links TRBV7-3 to TRBJ2-1. Germline assignment: CDR1 SGHTA and CDR2 FQGTGA. The CDR3 has 13 residues. This CDR3 is CASSLTFSNEQFF.

The chain uses TRBV2 and TRBJ1-2. Germline V gene lookup returns CDR1 SNHLY and CDR2 FYNNEI. The CDR3 runs to 14 residues. CDR3 protein: CASSEHGGLDGYTF.

The chain uses TRBV29-1 and TRBJ2-7. This CDR3 has 11 residues. Germline V gene data show CDR1 as SQVTM and CDR2 as ANQGSEA. CDR3: CSVVWEGEQYF.

The chain carries TRBV28 and TRBJ2-3. CDR1 MDHEN and CDR2 SYDVKM come from the germline V gene. This CDR3 is 14 amino acids long. The CDR3 is CASSSWQNTDTQYF.